The 16 T cell receptor beta chains below were found in one sample sequenced in a study of blood T cell repertoires in COVID-19. Here immunoSEQ multiplex PCR was the method, and the copy in TCRdb shows in-frame clones only, minus some. The sample lists 100,000 to 120,000 clones, more than 75% occurring once. Sequenced sample: peripheral blood. Receptors originate from a woman between 40 and 50 years old with acute or convalescent COVID-19.

The genes are TRBV25-1 and TRBJ1-6; possible D gene TRBD1, 6 bases. This CDR3 region has 15 residues. The V gene's germline CDR1 is MGHDK and CDR2 SYGVNS. Trimming left V 1 base short and J 7 bases short, with 11 bases between. The CDR3 DNA follows: TGTGCCAGCAGTGAATTGCGGGGGCAAAATTCACCCCTCCACTTT. It codes for CASSELRGQNSPLHF.

This clone was found a few times. This chain uses TRBV30 with TRBJ1-5; D not resolved. Germline V gene lookup returns CDR1 GTSNPN and CDR2 SVGIG (reference sequence). CDR3 size: 13 residues. Trimming pared 1 base from V and 1 base from J, leaving 5 bases between. CDR3 sequence: CAWSESSNQPQHF. In nucleotides, the CDR3 is TGTGCCTGGAGTGAGAGCAGCAATCAGCCCCAGCATTTT.

The rearrangement links TRBV5-1 to TRBJ1-2; 11 bases map to TRBD1. The junction had 3 bases not matched to a gene; V was cut back by 4 bases and J by 4 bases. In germline, CDR1 is SGHRS, CDR2 YFSETQ. This CDR3 has 14 amino acids. CDR3: CASSVGTGGYGYTF. The CDR3 DNA is TGCGCCAGCAGCGTGGGGACAGGGGGCTATGGCTACACCTTC. Drawing the rest from reference TRBV5-1 and TRBJ1-2, the complete variable domain is KAGVTQTPRYLIKTRGQQVTLSCSPISGHRSVSWYQQTPGQGLQFLFEYFSETQRNKGNFPGRFSGRQFSNSRSEMNVSTLELGDSALYLCASSVGTGGYGYTFGSGTRLTVV.

This chain connects TRBV5-1 to TRBJ1-2; 10 nucleotides match TRBD1. The junction had 12 bases not matched to a gene; V was cut back by 2 bases and J by 8 bases. The CDR3 loop spans 16 amino acids. In germline, CDR1 is SGHRS, CDR2 YFSETQ. CDR3 nucleotides: TGCGCCAGCAGCTTAGAGGTGTGGGGACAGGGGAGCGGCTACACCTTC. Its translation is CASSLEVWGQGSGYTF.

V usage is TRBV11-2 and J usage is TRBJ1-1, with D possibly being TRBD1 (6 bases). Germline CDR1 is SGHAT and CDR2 is FQNNGV. The CDR3 consists of 16 residues. Trimming removed 5 bases at V and 4 bases at J, with 20 bases between. As DNA, the CDR3 is TGTGCCAGCAGCGGACGTAGGGGGGGCGAAATCACTGAAGCTTTCTTT. Residues: CASSGRRGGEITEAFF.

The rearrangement joins TRBV7-2 to TRBJ1-6; a weak D match, TRBD1 (5 bases). V was clipped by 1 base and J by 7 bases, with 11 bases between them. CDR1 is SGHTA, CDR2 FQGNSA, per germline. The CDR3 consists of 15 residues. The CDR3 sequence is CASSLVLGGNSPLHF. As DNA, the CDR3 is TGTGCCAGCAGCTTAGTCTTGGGGGGGAATTCACCCCTCCACTTT.

This clone came up once. The chain links TRBV30 to TRBJ1-6, with 7 bases lining up with TRBD1. The germline V gene has CDR1 GTSNPN and CDR2 SVGIG (reference sequence). The CDR3 contains 14 residues. Losses at the gene ends were 0 bases for V and 7 bases for J; bases not matched to a gene: 3. The CDR3 bases are TGTGCCTGGAGTGTAGGGACAGCGAATTCACCCCTCCACTTT. Its translation: CAWSVGTANSPLHF.

This rearrangement joins TRBV25-1 to TRBJ2-2; 9 positions agree with TRBD1. This CDR3 has 17 amino acids. Per the germline V gene, CDR1 is MGHDK and CDR2 is SYGVNS. V shed 3 bases and J 2 bases; nucleotides not matched to a gene: 7. The chain's CDR3 is CASSDGPTGGNTGELFF. CDR3 DNA sequence: TGTGCCAGCAGTGACGGTCCGACAGGGGGAAACACCGGGGAGCTGTTTTTT.

This chain uses TRBV7-2 with TRBJ1-2, with D possibly matching TRBD1 (6 bases). Trimming left V 5 bases short and J 2 bases short, with 21 bases between. Per the germline V gene, CDR1 is SGHTA and CDR2 is FQGNSA. The CDR3 sequence is 17 residues long. CDR3 coding DNA: TGTGCCAGCAGCCCCCTACTTCCGGGACATTCAAACTATGGCTACACCTTC. This codes for CASSPLLPGHSNYGYTF.

This clone showed up just a few times. The J gene is TRBJ1-1, the V gene TRBV4-1, with a tentative D call TRBD1 (6 bases). The CDR3 runs to 14 residues. V lost 4 bases to trimming and J lost 6 bases, with 15 bases between them. Per germline, CDR1 MGHRA and CDR2 YSYEKL. Here the CDR3 DNA reads TGCGCCAGCAGCCGCGCCCCCACAGGGTCTGAAGCTTTCTTT. Protein product: CASSRAPTGSEAFF.

V usage is TRBV6-5 and J usage is TRBJ2-5, with 13 bases identical to TRBD2. The trim removed 6 bases at V and 5 bases at J, leaving 3 bases unmatched. This CDR3 is built from 14 residues. Germline V CDR1 and CDR2: MNHEY, SVGAGI. In DNA form, the CDR3 reads TGTGCCAGCAGCGGACTAGCGGGGGTGGAGACCCAGTACTTC. This translates into CASSGLAGVETQYF.

V is TRBV6-1 and J is TRBJ2-2, with TRBD1 identical over 7 bases. The CDR3 sequence is 14 residues long. The V segment lost 1 base and the J segment 8 bases; nucleotides outside the gene matches: 4. CDR1 is MNHNS, CDR2 SASEGT, per germline. The CDR3 is CASSEGRGIGELFF. CDR3 in DNA: TGTGCCAGCAGTGAAGGCAGGGGGATTGGGGAGCTGTTTTTT.

This clone was picked up one time. The chain carries TRBV10-1 and TRBJ1-2, with D possibly TRBD1 on 6 matching bases. Germline CDR1 WNHNN, CDR2 SYGVQD (reference sequence). The CDR3 totals 13 residues. V was pared by 3 bases and J by 2 bases, with 7 bases between. This CDR3 is CASSETGNYGYTF. In DNA, the CDR3 is TGCGCCAGCAGTGAAACAGGGAACTATGGCTACACCTTC.

This chain connects TRBV7-2 to TRBJ1-3, with D perhaps matching TRBD1 (6 bases). CDR1 SGHTA and CDR2 FQGNSA come from the germline V gene. V lost 1 base and J 0 bases, leaving 10 bases between the germline ends. The CDR3 loop spans 16 amino acids. The CDR3 nucleotides are TGTGCCAGCAGCTTAGGAGGACAGCTCTCTGGAAACACCATATATTTT. Translated, it gives CASSLGGQLSGNTIYF.

The chain uses TRBV20-1 and TRBJ1-2; TRBD1 might be the D (5 bases). The germline V and J ends were trimmed by 2 bases and 4 bases, with 5 bases remaining between them. The CDR3 runs 11 residues. CDR1 is DFQATT, CDR2 SNEGSKA, per germline (reference sequence). CDR3 in amino acids: CSARRGYGYTF. CDR3 sequence (DNA): TGCAGTGCTAGAAGGGGCTATGGCTACACCTTC.

The V gene is TRBV12-3 or TRBV12-4, the J gene TRBJ1-3; D gene uncertain. V was shortened by 6 bases and J by 1 base, with 7 bases between the two germline ends. This CDR3 is 13 amino acids long. CDR3 DNA sequence: TGTGCCAGCAGCCTCTTATCTGGAAACACCATATATTTT. It yields the protein CASSLLSGNTIYF.